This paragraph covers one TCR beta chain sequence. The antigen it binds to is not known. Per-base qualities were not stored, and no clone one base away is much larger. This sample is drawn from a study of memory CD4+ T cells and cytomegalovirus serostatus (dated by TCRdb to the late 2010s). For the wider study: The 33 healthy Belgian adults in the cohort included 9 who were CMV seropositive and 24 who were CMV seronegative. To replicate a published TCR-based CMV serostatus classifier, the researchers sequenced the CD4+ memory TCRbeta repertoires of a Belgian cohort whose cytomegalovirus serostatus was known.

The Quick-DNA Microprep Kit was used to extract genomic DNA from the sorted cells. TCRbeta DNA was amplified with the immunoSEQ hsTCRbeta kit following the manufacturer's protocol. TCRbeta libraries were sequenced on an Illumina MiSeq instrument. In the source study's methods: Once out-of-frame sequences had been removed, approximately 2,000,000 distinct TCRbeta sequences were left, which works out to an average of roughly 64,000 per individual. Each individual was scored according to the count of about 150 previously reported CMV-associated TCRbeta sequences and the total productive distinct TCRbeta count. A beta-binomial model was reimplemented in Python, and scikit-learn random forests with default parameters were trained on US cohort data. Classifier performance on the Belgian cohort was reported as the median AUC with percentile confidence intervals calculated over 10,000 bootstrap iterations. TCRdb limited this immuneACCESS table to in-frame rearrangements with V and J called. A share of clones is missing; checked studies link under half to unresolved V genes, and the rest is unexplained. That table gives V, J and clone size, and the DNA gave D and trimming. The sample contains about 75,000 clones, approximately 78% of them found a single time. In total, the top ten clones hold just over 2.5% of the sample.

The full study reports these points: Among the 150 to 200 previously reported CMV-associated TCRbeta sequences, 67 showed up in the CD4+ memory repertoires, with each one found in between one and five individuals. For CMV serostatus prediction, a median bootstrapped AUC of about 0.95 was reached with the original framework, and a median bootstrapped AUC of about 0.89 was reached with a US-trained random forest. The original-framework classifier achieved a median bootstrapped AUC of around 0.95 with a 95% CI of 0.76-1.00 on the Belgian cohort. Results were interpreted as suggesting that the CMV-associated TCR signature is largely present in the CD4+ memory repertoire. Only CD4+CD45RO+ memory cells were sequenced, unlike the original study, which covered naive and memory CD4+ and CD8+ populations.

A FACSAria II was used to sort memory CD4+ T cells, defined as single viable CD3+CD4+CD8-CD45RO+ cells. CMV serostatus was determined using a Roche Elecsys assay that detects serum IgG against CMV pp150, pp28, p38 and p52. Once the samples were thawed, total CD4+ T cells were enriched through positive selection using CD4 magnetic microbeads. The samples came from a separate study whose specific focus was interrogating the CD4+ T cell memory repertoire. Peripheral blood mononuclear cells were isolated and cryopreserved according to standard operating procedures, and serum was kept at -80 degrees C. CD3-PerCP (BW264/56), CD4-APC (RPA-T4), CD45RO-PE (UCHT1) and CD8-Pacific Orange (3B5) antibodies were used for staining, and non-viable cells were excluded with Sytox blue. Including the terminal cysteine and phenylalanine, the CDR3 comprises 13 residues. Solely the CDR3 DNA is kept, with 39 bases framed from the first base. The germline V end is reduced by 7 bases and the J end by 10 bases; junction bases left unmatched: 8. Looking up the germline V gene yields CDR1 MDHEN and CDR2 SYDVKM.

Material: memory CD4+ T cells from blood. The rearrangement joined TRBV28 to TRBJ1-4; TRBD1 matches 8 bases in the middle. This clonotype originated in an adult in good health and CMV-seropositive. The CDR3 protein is CASITDRGGKLFF. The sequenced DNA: TGTGCCAGCATTACCGACAGGGGTGGAAAACTGTTTTTT. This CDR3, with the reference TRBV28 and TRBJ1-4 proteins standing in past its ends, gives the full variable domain DVKVTQSSRYLVKRTGEKVFLECVQDMDHENMFWYRQDPGLGLRLIYFSYDVKMKEKGDIPEGYSVSREKKERFSLILESASTNQTSMYLCASITDRGGKLFFGSGTQLSVL.